The text below deals with one T cell receptor (beta chain). The junction had 6 bases not matched to a gene; V was cut back by 6 bases and J by 1 base. CDR1 and CDR2 (germline): MGHRA, YSYEKL. The CDR3 is made up of 16 amino acids. The data were obtained in a study of shared clonotypes between healthy human individuals. Assay: immunoSEQ multiplex PCR; the TCRdb copy retains only in-frame clones and omits some. Of approximately 500,000 clones in the sample, more than 75% were seen once. This chain links TRBV4-1 with TRBJ2-1; 10 bases agree with TRBD2. The receptor was derived from a woman aged 40 to 55 in good health. Some clones in this sample may be carry-over from other donors' samples. Sequencing used PBMCs. In nucleotides, the CDR3 is TGCGCCAGCAGGTCCGGGACTAGCGCATCCTACAATGAGCAGTTCTTC. The encoded protein is CASRSGTSASYNEQFF.